Below are 16 T cell receptor beta chains sequenced from a single sample in a study of blood T cell repertoires in COVID-19. This table comes from immunoSEQ multiplex PCR, and its TCRdb copy is limited to in-frame clones, with some not included. This table has approximately 110,000 clones, 60% to 85% appearing once. Source material: peripheral blood. The receptors shown here come from a human donor in a cohort sampled during active or convalescent COVID-19.

This clone was found once. This chain connects TRBV4-3 to TRBJ2-7; D gene ambiguous. The ends were cut back, 2 bases at V and 1 base at J, with 9 bases in the middle. The CDR3 is made up of 14 amino acids. CDR1 is LGHNA, CDR2 YSLEER, per germline. As DNA, the CDR3 is TGCGCCAGCAGCCAACATCAGAAATCCTACGAGCAGTACTTC. Translation: CASSQHQKSYEQYF.

The V and J genes are TRBV6-6 and TRBJ1-2; D is perhaps TRBD1 (6 bases). Germline V gene lookup returns CDR1 MNHNY and CDR2 SVGAGI (reference sequence). Trimming cost V 2 bases and J 2 bases, with 15 bases left between them. The CDR3 consists of 16 residues. The CDR3 bases are TGTGCCAGCAGTTACCCCCCGGGACACACGAACTATGGCTACACCTTC. Translating gives CASSYPPGHTNYGYTF.

This chain uses TRBV10-3 with TRBJ2-3; 14 bases fit TRBD2. This CDR3 region has 19 residues. Germline V CDR1 and CDR2: ENHRY, SYGVKD. J lost 1 base, V lost 3 bases, and 9 bases had no gene match. CDR3 residues: CAISDKTSGGALRTDTQYF. CDR3 bases: TGTGCCATCAGTGACAAGACTAGCGGGGGGGCCCTACGCACAGATACGCAGTATTTT.

The chain recombines TRBV2 with TRBJ2-5; possibly TRBD2 for D (6 bases). With 7 bases removed from V and 1 base from J, the gap between germline ends came to 10 bases. Per the germline V gene, CDR1 is SNHLY and CDR2 is FYNNEI. This CDR3 comprises 13 residues. In nucleotides, the CDR3 is TGTGCCAGCACAGGGACTCGCCAAGAGACCCAGTACTTC. Protein sequence: CASTGTRQETQYF. Complete variable domain (other parts from reference TRBV2 and TRBJ2-5): EPEVTQTPSHQVTQMGQEVILRCVPISNHLYFYWYRQILGQKVEFLVSFYNNEISEKSEIFDDQFSVERPDGSNFTLKIRSTKLEDSAMYFCASTGTRQETQYFGPGTRLLVL.

V usage is TRBV19 and J usage is TRBJ2-7, with D tentatively TRBD1 (7 bases). The CDR3 is 15 amino acids. Trimming removed 3 bases from V and 3 bases from J, with 15 bases in between. From germline, CDR1 is LNHDA and CDR2 SQIVND (reference sequence). This chain's CDR3 is CASSMTGRIGYEQYF. The DNA of the CDR3 is TGTGCCAGTAGTATGACAGGGAGGATCGGCTACGAGCAGTACTTC.

Only one count was recorded for this clone. The rearrangement joins TRBV11-1 to TRBJ2-7, with D possibly matching TRBD2 (5 bases). The V gene lost 0 bases and the J gene lost 0 bases, with 12 bases spanning the gap. This CDR3 is 16 amino acids long. From germline, CDR1 is SGHAT and CDR2 FQDESV (reference sequence). The chain's CDR3 is CASSLASGSRSYEQYF. In DNA form, the CDR3 reads TGTGCCAGCAGCTTAGCGAGCGGTTCCCGCTCCTACGAGCAGTACTTC. Together with reference TRBV11-1 and TRBJ2-7, the CDR3 gives the full variable domain: EAEVAQSPRYKITEKSQAVAFWCDPISGHATLYWYRQILGQGPELLVQFQDESVVDDSQLPKDRFSAERLKGVDSTLKIQPAELGDSAMYLCASSLASGSRSYEQYFGPGTRLTVT.

This clone was seen only a few times. The chain employs TRBV7-9 and TRBJ2-3, with TRBD1 as a possible D gene (5 bases). Germline CDR1 reads SEHNR; CDR2 reads FQNEAQ (reference sequence). The V and J ends lost 2 bases and 5 bases respectively, with 11 bases between them. The CDR3 loop spans 14 amino acids. The CDR3 reads CASSLQGPQDTQYF. CDR3 DNA sequence: TGTGCCAGCAGCTTACAGGGTCCCCAAGATACGCAGTATTTT.

In DNA, the CDR3 is TGTGCCAGCAGCATTAACGGGGTAACTGGAAACACCATATATTTT. This codes for CASSINGVTGNTIYF. This sequence joins TRBV11-2 and TRBJ1-3; D remains ambiguous. The CDR3 runs 15 residues. Deletions cut 5 bases from V and 2 bases from J, with 13 bases between. Germline V gene data show CDR1 as SGHAT and CDR2 as FQNNGV.

The J gene is TRBJ1-2, the V gene TRBV4-3, with TRBD1 as a possible D gene (5 bases). Germline CDR1 reads LGHNA; CDR2 reads YSLEER. V gave up 0 bases and J gave up 0 bases, with 8 bases separating them. The CDR3 spans 15 residues. CDR3 nucleotide sequence: TGCGCCAGCAGCCAAGAGGGGGGATCTAACTATGGCTACACCTTC. Protein product: CASSQEGGSNYGYTF.

The chain uses TRBV6-2 or TRBV6-3 and TRBJ1-1; D perhaps matches TRBD1 (6 bases). The CDR3 has 18 residues. V lost 2 bases and J 0 bases, leaving 19 bases between the germline ends. Germline CDR1 and CDR2: MNHEY and SVGEGT. The CDR3 coding sequence is TGTGCCAGCAGTTACCCCGGGAGGGGGATTCGGTTGAACACTGAAGCTTTCTTT. Its protein product is CASSYPGRGIRLNTEAFF.

This CDR3 reads CASSDGKGHFSSGANVLTF. CDR3 in DNA: TGTGCCAGTAGTGACGGAAAGGGACATTTCAGCTCTGGGGCCAACGTCCTGACTTTC. V usage is TRBV19 and J usage is TRBJ2-6, with D perhaps matching TRBD1 (6 bases). The length of the CDR3 is 19 residues. V lost 5 bases, J lost 0 bases, and 20 bases lay in between. Per germline, CDR1 LNHDA and CDR2 SQIVND (reference sequence).

CDR3 sequence reads: CASSSLQVRYEQYF. In DNA, the CDR3 is TGTGCCAGCAGCAGCCTACAGGTCAGATACGAGCAGTACTTC. The chain couples TRBV5-5 to TRBJ2-7; TRBD1 is a possible D gene (5 bases). CDR3 length: 14 residues. V lost 4 bases and J 4 bases, leaving 15 bases between the germline ends. The germline V gene has CDR1 SGHKS and CDR2 YYEKEE (reference sequence).

The chain couples TRBV14 to TRBJ1-1; D not certain. Germline CDR1 SGHDN, CDR2 FVKESK. The CDR3 totals 15 residues. The V gene lost 0 bases and the J gene lost 1 base, with 9 bases spanning the gap. The CDR3 region is CASSQERNRNTEAFF. CDR3 bases: TGTGCCAGCAGCCAAGAGCGAAACAGGAACACTGAAGCTTTCTTT. Full variable domain (remainder filled in from reference TRBV14 and TRBJ1-1): EAGVTQFPSHSVIEKGQTVTLRCDPISGHDNLYWYRRVMGKEIKFLLHFVKESKQDESGMPNNRFLAERTGGTYSTLKVQPAELEDSGVYFCASSQERNRNTEAFFGQGTRLTVV.

The chain is built from TRBV11-2 and TRBJ2-5; 14 bases align to TRBD2. Germline V lookup: CDR1 SGHAT, CDR2 FQNNGV. J was trimmed by 5 bases and V by 1 base; bases with no gene match: 9. This CDR3 contains 18 residues. DNA of the CDR3: TGTGCCAGCAGCTTAGGGGGACTAGCGGGAGAGGGCTATGAGACCCAGTACTTC. Translated: CASSLGGLAGEGYETQYF.

This clone was counted only a few times. This chain joins TRBV2 and TRBJ2-7, with D tentatively TRBD2 (5 bases). Trimming shortened V by 5 bases and J by 3 bases, and 14 bases separated the two germline ends. The germline V gene has CDR1 SNHLY and CDR2 FYNNEI. The CDR3 totals 14 residues. The CDR3, as DNA: TGTGCCAGCAGTCCCGTGGGTGCGGGCTACGAGCAGTACTTC. This sequence encodes CASSPVGAGYEQYF.

The genes are TRBV10-1 and TRBJ1-5, with D possibly TRBD1 on 6 matching bases. The length of the CDR3 is 15 residues. Trimming removed 7 bases at V and 8 bases at J, with 21 bases between. Germline V gene sequence: CDR1 WNHNN, CDR2 SYGVQD (reference sequence). CDR3 in amino acids: CASTPLAGAEKPQHF. The CDR3 bases are TGCGCCAGCACCCCCCTAGCGGGGGCGGAAAAGCCCCAGCATTTT.